Shown below are 12 T cell receptor beta chains from a single sample sequenced in a study of T cells after posttransplantation cyclophosphamide. Using immunoSEQ multiplex PCR, the repertoire was profiled, and TCRdb retains in-frame clones only, with some absent. In the table there are fewer than 55,000 clones, 90% to 95% of which are singletons. The sequenced sample was PBMCs. The receptor source for this set is a woman younger than 45 in good health and a related stem cell transplant donor.

The DNA of the CDR3 is TGTGCCAGCAGCTTAGGGACAGGCCCGGGTGAAAAACTGTTTTTT. Encoded protein: CASSLGTGPGEKLFF. V is TRBV7-2 and J is TRBJ1-4, with TRBD1 identical over 7 bases. The V gene's germline CDR1 is SGHTA and CDR2 FQGNSA. This CDR3 has 15 amino acids. Trimming at V came to 1 base and at J to 7 bases, leaving 6 bases not matched to a gene.

This clone was detected once. This chain connects TRBV4-1 to TRBJ2-5; 7 bases fit TRBD1. Germline values: CDR1 MGHRA, CDR2 YSYEKL. Trimming removed 6 bases from V and 2 bases from J; junction bases left unmatched: 6. The CDR3 length is 14 residues. CDR3 coding DNA: TGCGCCAGCAGTCCGACAGGGTATCAAGAGACCCAGTACTTC. It yields the protein CASSPTGYQETQYF.

The chain has TRBV19 and TRBJ2-7, with 13 nucleotides matching TRBD2. Germline CDR1 and CDR2: LNHDA and SQIVND (reference sequence). The CDR3 is made up of 16 amino acids. V dropped 3 bases and J dropped 2; count of bases not matched to a gene: 4. The CDR3 reads CASSMGLAGNTYEQYF. The CDR3 DNA reads as TGTGCCAGTAGTATGGGACTAGCGGGGAACACCTACGAGCAGTACTTC.

V gene TRBV7-2 combines with J gene TRBJ1-6; no clear D gene. The germline gives CDR1 SGHTA, CDR2 FQGNSA. Trimming stripped 5 bases from V and 4 bases from J, with 6 bases between. The CDR3 spans 13 residues. CDR3 in DNA: TGTGCCAGCAGCCCAGTATATAATTCACCCCTCCACTTT. Protein: CASSPVYNSPLHF. Full variable domain (remainder filled in from reference TRBV7-2 and TRBJ1-6): GAGVSQSPSNKVTEKGKDVELRCDPISGHTALYWYRQSLGQGLEFLIYFQGNSAPDKSGLPSDRFSAERTGGSVSTLTIQRTQQEDSAVYLCASSPVYNSPLHFGNGTRLTVT.

V gene TRBV4-1 combines with J gene TRBJ1-2; perhaps TRBD1 as D (5 bases). V was pared by 0 bases and J by 4 bases, with 15 bases between. The CDR3 consists of 16 residues. The germline CDR1 and CDR2 sequences are MGHRA and YSYEKL. Here the CDR3 DNA reads TGCGCCAGCAGCCAAGATCCAGGGCGGCTCTCCTATGGCTACACCTTC. Its protein product is CASSQDPGRLSYGYTF.

The chain uses TRBV7-6 and TRBJ1-3, with TRBD1 identical over 7 bases. V shed 5 bases, J shed 0 bases, and the junction held 10 bases outside the gene matches. This CDR3 region has 17 residues. Germline-derived CDR1 and CDR2 are SGHVS and FNYEAQ. CDR3 DNA sequence: TGTGCCAGCAGCGGAAAGGACAGGCCAAGCTCTGGAAACACCATATATTTT. The encoded protein is CASSGKDRPSSGNTIYF.

The rearrangement uses TRBV11-2 and TRBJ2-3, with D perhaps TRBD2 (6 bases). Trimming pared 4 bases from V and 3 bases from J, leaving 20 bases between. CDR3 size: 17 residues. Germline V CDR1 and CDR2: SGHAT, FQNNGV. The CDR3 protein is CASSSQGAGTGTDTQYF. The DNA for the CDR3 is TGTGCCAGCAGCTCCCAAGGTGCGGGGACCGGTACAGATACGCAGTATTTT.

A remark on this clone: This CDR3 is missing its conserved last phenylalanine or tryptophan, likely due to a read error. The limits of the CDR3 on the DNA are not certain, so only TCRdb's listed CDR3 is given. This chain connects TRBV2 to TRBJ1-1; the table's D gene call, TRBD1, was not cross checked with the DNA. CDR1 SNHLY and CDR2 FYNNEI come from the germline V gene. The CDR3 comprises 11 residues, both ends counted. The CDR3 protein is CASSETPQQEI.

The chain has TRBV11-2 and TRBJ2-2; perhaps TRBD2 as D (5 bases). This CDR3 has 15 residues. Germline CDR1 is SGHAT and CDR2 is FQNNGV. Trimming shortened V by 2 bases and J by 0 bases, and 7 bases separated the two germline ends. Here the CDR3 DNA reads TGTGCCAGCAGCTTAAGAGGGACGAACACCGGGGAGCTGTTTTTT. Protein: CASSLRGTNTGELFF.

The rearrangement uses TRBV2 and TRBJ1-2, with 8 bases matching TRBD1. Germline V gene sequence: CDR1 SNHLY, CDR2 FYNNEI. The junction had 2 bases not matched to a gene; V was cut back by 7 bases and J by 4 bases. The CDR3 runs to 12 residues. For the CDR3, the DNA is TGTGCCAGCATAACAGGGGGCTATGGCTACACCTTC. Protein: CASITGGYGYTF.

The V gene is TRBV5-4, the J gene TRBJ1-2, with a possible D match to TRBD1 (5 bases). This CDR3 contains 13 residues. V was clipped by 0 bases and J by 7 bases, with 10 bases between them. Germline V gives CDR1 SGHNT, CDR2 YYREEE (reference sequence). The CDR3 is CASSLGGVGGYTF. The DNA for the CDR3 is TGTGCCAGCAGCTTGGGGGGGGTGGGTGGCTACACCTTC.

The rearrangement uses TRBV30 and TRBJ2-1, with D maybe TRBD2 (5 bases). There are 13 residues in the CDR3. The germline V gene has CDR1 GTSNPN and CDR2 SVGIG (reference sequence). V lost 4 bases to trimming and J lost 2 bases, with 9 bases between them. The CDR3 nucleotides are TGTGCCTGGAAGGACTCCCCCTACAATGAGCAGTTCTTC. Protein: CAWKDSPYNEQFF.